This T cell receptor (beta chain) was sequenced for a study of blood T cell repertoires in COVID-19. The data were produced by immunoSEQ multiplex PCR, yet TCRdb's version contains in-frame clones alone and is incomplete. The sample includes 350,000 to 400,000 clones, 75% to 90% seen only once; the top ten take less than 1.2%. The sample comprised PBMCs or T cells enriched from blood (not recorded which). This sequence originates from a man aged 18 to 29 who had recovered from COVID-19.

CDR3 bases: TGTGCCACCAAGGGGATCAATCAGCCCCAGCATTTT. It codes for CATKGINQPQHF. The chain employs TRBV6-5 and TRBJ1-5; weak D call: TRBD1 (5 bases). From germline, CDR1 is MNHEY and CDR2 SVGAGI. V was pared by 10 bases and J by 3 bases, with 10 bases between. The CDR3 has 12 residues.